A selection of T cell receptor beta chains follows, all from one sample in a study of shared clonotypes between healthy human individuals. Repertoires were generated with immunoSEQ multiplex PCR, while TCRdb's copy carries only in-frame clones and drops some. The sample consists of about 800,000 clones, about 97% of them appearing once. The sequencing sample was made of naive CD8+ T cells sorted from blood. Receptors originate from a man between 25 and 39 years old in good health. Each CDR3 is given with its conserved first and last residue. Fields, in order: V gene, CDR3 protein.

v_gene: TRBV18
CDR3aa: CASSPEAGNEQFF

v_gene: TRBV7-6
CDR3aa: CASSYLEGYEQYF

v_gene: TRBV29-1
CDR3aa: CSVLAGGSEQYF

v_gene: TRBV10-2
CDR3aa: CASSEGLAGVTDTQYF

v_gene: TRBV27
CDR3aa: CASSFPRGGRLYEQYF

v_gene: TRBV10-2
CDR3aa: CASMGYSNQPQHF

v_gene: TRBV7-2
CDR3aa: CASSLNSGASEAFF

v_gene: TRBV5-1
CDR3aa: CASSLGQYAGLAGASLSYEQYF

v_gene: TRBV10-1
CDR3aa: CASSEGGRRNEQFF

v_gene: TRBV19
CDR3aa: CASSIDSGELFF

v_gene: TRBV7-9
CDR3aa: CASSSLQGPGANVLTF

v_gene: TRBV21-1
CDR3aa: CASSRVFPDPSEEQPQHF

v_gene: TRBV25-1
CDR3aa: CASSAWTSGSWNTDTQYF

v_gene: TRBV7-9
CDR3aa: CASTPGLGRKLEAFF

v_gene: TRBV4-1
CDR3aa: CASSQGLAGDTQYF

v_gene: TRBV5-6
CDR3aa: CASSLYGSGRGHDGYF

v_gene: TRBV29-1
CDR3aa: CSVEDRASGSYEQYF

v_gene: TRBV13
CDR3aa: CASSLEPSEETQYF

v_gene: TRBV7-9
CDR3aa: CASSPDWVTEAFF

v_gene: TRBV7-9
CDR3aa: CASSFRGGGYNEQFF

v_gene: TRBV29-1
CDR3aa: CSVPDAGLTSSTDTQYF

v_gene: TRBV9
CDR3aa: CASSVVTDSDEQFF

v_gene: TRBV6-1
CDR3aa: CATGAVSGNTIYF

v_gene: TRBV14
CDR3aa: CASSLSGGLETQYF

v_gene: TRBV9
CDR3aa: CASSYYGTSGYTDTQYF

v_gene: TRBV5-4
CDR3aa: CASSFSGSLYEQYF

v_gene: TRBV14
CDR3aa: CASSQETTGAQSYGYTF

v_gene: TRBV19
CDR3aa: CASSIGGSSNQPQHF

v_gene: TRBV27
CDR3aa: CASSPTWAMGDEQYF

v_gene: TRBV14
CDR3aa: CASSRTGFEYAGANVLTF

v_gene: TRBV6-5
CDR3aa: CAVGQGNEKLFF

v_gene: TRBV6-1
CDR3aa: CASSEWDSSVTGELFF

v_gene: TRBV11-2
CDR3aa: CASSLGVAGAPEGETQYF

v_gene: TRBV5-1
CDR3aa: CASSLADNEQFF

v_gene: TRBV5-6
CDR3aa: CASSPREGPYNEQFF

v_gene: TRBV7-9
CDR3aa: CASSPQTIRSGELFF

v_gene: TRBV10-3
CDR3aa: CAMRPGESYEQYF

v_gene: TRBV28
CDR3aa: CASSLVAYRRGGNQPQHF

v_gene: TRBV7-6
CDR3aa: CASSPRTGATNEKLFF

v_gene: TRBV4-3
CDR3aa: CASSQSPANTEAFF

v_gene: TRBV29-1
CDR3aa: CSALAENSYNEQFF

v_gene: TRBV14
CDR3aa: CASSHNEQFF

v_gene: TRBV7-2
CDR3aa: CASSRPRDREMNTEAFF

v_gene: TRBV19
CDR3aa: CASRALEDEQFF

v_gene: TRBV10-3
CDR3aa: CAIRVAGELFF

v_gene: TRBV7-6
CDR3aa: CASSLTYGELFF

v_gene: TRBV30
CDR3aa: CAWSVTGRVTGELFF

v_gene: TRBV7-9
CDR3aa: CASSPALAIAKNIQYF

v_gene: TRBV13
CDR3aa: CASSSEIGLAGGGTDTQYF

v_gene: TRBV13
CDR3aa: CASSLGPTGLAPYEQYF

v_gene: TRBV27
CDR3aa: CASSLTVHTEAFF

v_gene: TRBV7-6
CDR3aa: CASSLAGGRGANVLTF

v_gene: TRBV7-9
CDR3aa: CASSSVGGRWNTEAFF

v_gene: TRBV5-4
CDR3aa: CASSNRQDTQYF

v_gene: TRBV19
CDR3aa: CASSPGAFLGYGYTF